What follows is one T cell receptor (beta chain) and its context. This entry is derived from a study of blood T cell repertoires in COVID-19. Per the original data handling: Amplification with reference gene primers provided the estimates of nucleated cell counts. Assay used: immunoSEQ multiplex PCR; TCRdb lists only in-frame clones, some missing. From that table come the V and J calls and clone size; the DNA was used to work out D and trimming. The sample holds 250,000 to 400,000 clones, 89% seen once. The age range of participants was 18 to 89 years, with residence in about two dozen US areas. Clinical history reported by participants formed the basis on which cohorts were assigned. Germline lookup yields CDR1 SNHLY and CDR2 FYNNEI. This CDR3 is built from 12 residues. The V end was cut by 7 bases, the J end by 2 bases, with 6 bases between.

This receptor was obtained from a man between 60 and 75 years old who had recovered from COVID-19. The chain is built from TRBV2 and TRBJ2-1; the D is unclear. Specimen: PBMCs or T cells enriched from blood (not recorded which). CDR3 protein: CASTQTYNEQFF. In DNA form, the CDR3 reads TGTGCCAGCACCCAGACCTACAATGAGCAGTTCTTC.